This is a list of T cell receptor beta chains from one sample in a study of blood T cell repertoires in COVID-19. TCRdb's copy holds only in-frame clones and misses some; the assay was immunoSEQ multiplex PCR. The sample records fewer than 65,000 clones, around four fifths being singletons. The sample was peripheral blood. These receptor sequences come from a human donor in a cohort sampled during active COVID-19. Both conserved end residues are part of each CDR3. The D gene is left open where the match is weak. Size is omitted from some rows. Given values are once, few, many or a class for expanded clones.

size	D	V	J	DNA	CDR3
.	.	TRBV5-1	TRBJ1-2	TGCGCCAGCAGCTTCGGGGATAACTATGGCTACACCTTC	CASSFGDNYGYTF
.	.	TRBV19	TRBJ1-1	TGTGCCAGTAGTATTTCCTCCCGGGTTATCTTT	CASSISSRVIF
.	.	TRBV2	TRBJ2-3	TGTGCCAGCAGTGAGCGGGGCAGGGTGGAGACAGATACGCAGTATTTT	CASSERGRVETDTQYF
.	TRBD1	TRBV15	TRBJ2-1	TGTGCCACCAGCAGAGGGACAGGGACATACAATGAGCAGTTCTTC	CATSRGTGTYNEQFF
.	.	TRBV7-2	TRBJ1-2	TGTGCCAGCAGCTTGGATCAGCTGGGGGGGGACAACTATGGCTACACCTTC	CASSLDQLGGDNYGYTF
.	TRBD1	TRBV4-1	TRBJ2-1	TGCGCCAGCAGCCAAGATGGGGTATCGGGGACAGGGGTAAGCAATGAGCAGTTCTTC	CASSQDGVSGTGVSNEQFF
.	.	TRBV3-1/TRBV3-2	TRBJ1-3	TGTGCCAGCAGCCAAGACAGGACTCCTCGCCTCTCTGGAAACACCATATATTTT	CASSQDRTPRLSGNTIYF
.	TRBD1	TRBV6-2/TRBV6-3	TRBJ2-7	TGTGCCAGCAGTTACAATTGGGACAGGATAGACCTCATCTACGAGCAGTACTTC	CASSYNWDRIDLIYEQYF
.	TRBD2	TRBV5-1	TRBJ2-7	TGCGCCAGCAGCCGTAATAGCGGGGGGGCCGAGCAGTACTTC	CASSRNSGGAEQYF
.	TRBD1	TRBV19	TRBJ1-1	TGTGCCAGTACCACACAGGGGGAGGTTGGAGCTTTCTTT	CASTTQGEVGAFF
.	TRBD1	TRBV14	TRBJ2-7	TGTGCCAGCAGCCAATGGCCGGGACAGGGGGCAGATGAGCAGTACTTC	CASSQWPGQGADEQYF
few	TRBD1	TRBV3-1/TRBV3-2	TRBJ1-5	TGTGCCAGCAGCCCGAGGGGGACAGACAATCAGCCCCAGCATTTT	CASSPRGTDNQPQHF
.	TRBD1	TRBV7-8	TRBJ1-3	TGTGCCAGCAGCTTGTCAGACAGGGGAGGTGACACCATATATTTT	CASSLSDRGGDTIYF
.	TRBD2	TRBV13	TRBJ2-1	TGTGCCAGCAGCTTAGCTTCTAGCGGGATCGGGCATGAGCAGTTCTTC	CASSLASSGIGHEQFF
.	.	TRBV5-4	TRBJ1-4	TGTGCCAGCAGCTTTGGGGCGGCGAATAATGAAAAACTGTTTTTT	CASSFGAANNEKLFF
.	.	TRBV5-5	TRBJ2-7	TGTGCCAGCAGCTTGGGGGCTCAGCAGTACTTC	CASSLGAQQYF
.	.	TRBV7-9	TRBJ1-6	TGTGCCAGCAGCCGAACGGATAATTCACCCCTCCACTTT	CASSRTDNSPLHF
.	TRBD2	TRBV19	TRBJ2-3	TGTGCCAGTAGTATTCTCGGGGGGGGAGATACGCAGTATTTT	CASSILGGGDTQYF
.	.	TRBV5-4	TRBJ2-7	TGTGCCAGCAGCTTGATGGGCACCGGCTACGAGCAGTACTTC	CASSLMGTGYEQYF
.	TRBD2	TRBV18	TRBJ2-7	TGTGCCAGCTCACCAAGAGGACTAGCGGGAGGAACCTACGCGGGGGACTTC	CASSPRGLAGGTYAGDF